The sequence of this T cell receptor (beta chain) was determined in a study of identifying expanded T cells in peripheral blood. Findings and limits, study-wide: Approximately two-week clone count variance significantly increased as total template count grew. About 1.2 clones differed between technical replicates, versus about 17 and 20 over time.

For this clone: Antigen: not known. This sample includes further DNA sequences coding for the same CDR3.

Healthy donors had no documented immune events, such as infections, while sampled. Trimming took off 3 bases at V and 4 bases at J, with 4 bases between the two ends. The CDR3 contains 11 residues. The V gene's germline CDR1 is MNHEY and CDR2 SVGAGI. Clones were read by immunoSEQ multiplex PCR, and TCRdb kept only the in-frame ones, dropping some. The data show about 94,000 clones, nearly 90% seen once. The chain uses TRBV6-5 and TRBJ2-7; D unclear. Sequencing was carried out using blood. The sequence derives from a person between 18 and 75 years old in good health. The CDR3 coding sequence is TGTGCCAGCAGTTATCGGTACGAGCAGTACTTC. This sequence encodes CASSYRYEQYF.